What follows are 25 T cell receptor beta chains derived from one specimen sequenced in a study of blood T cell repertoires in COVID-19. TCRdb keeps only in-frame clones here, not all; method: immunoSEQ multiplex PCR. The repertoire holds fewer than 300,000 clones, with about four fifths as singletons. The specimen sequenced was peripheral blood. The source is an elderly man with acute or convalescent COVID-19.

CDR3 in DNA: TGTGCCAGCGGTGACAGTAATGAAAAACTGTTTTTT. Amino acid sequence: CASGDSNEKLFF. This sequence joins TRBV3-1 (or the pseudogene TRBV3-2) and TRBJ1-4; tentative D call: TRBD1 (5 bases). The CDR3 runs to 12 residues. V was clipped by 8 bases and J by 4 bases, with 8 bases between them. The germline CDR1 and CDR2 sequences are LGHDT and YNNKEL (reference sequence).

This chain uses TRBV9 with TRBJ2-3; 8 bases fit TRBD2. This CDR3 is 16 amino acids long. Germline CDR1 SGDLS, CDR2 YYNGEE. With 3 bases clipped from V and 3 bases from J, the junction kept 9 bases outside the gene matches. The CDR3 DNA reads TGTGCCAGCAGCGCTAAACGGGGGGGCCTTACAGATACGCAGTATTTT. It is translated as CASSAKRGGLTDTQYF.

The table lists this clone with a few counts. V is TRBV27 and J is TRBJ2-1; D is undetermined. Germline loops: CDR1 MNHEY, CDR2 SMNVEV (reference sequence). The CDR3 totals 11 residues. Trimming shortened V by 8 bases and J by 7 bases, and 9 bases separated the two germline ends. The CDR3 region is CASASGNEQFF. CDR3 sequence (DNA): TGTGCCAGCGCTTCGGGTAATGAGCAGTTCTTC.

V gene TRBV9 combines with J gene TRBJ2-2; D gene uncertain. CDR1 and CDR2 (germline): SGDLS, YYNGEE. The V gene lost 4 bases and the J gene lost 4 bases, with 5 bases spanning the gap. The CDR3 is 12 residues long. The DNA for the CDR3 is TGTGCCAGCAGCCTCCCCACCGGGGAGCTGTTTTTT. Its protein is CASSLPTGELFF.

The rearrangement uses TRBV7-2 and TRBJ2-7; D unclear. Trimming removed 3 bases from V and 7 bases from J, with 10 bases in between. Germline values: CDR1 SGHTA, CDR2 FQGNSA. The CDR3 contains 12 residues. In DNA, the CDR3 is TGTGCCAGCAGCTTTCCCCGGCGGGAGCAGTACTTC. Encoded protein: CASSFPRREQYF.

The CDR3 reads CASSRRGETQYF. The CDR3 region has the DNA TGTGCCAGCAGCCGTCGAGGAGAGACCCAGTACTTC. The rearrangement links TRBV11-1 to TRBJ2-5; no clear D gene. V lost 5 bases and J 4 bases, leaving 8 bases between the germline ends. The V gene's germline CDR1 is SGHAT and CDR2 FQDESV (reference sequence). CDR3 length: 12 amino acids.

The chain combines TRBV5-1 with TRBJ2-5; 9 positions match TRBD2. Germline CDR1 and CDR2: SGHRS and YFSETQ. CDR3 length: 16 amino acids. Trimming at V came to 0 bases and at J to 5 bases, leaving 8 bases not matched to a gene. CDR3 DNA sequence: TGCGCCAGCAGCTTGGTCCTAGCGGGGAAGTCGGAGACCCAGTACTTC. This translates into CASSLVLAGKSETQYF.

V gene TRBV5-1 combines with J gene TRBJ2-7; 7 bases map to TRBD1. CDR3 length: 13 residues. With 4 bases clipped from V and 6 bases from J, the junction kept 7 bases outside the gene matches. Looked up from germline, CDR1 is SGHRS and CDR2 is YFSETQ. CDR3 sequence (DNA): TGCGCCAGCAGCCAAGACAGGGCCACCGAGCAGTACTTC. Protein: CASSQDRATEQYF.

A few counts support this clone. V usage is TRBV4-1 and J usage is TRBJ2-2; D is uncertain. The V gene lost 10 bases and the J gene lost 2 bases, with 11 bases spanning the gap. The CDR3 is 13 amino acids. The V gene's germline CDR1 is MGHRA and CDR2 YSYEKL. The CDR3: CATVDTNTGELFF. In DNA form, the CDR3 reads TGCGCCACGGTAGATACTAACACCGGGGAGCTGTTTTTT.

The CDR3 sequence is CASSRGTGSHYEQYF. In DNA form, the CDR3 reads TGTGCCAGCAGCAGGGGGACAGGGAGCCACTACGAGCAGTACTTC. The rearrangement links TRBV7-8 to TRBJ2-7; 9 positions match TRBD1. The CDR3 is 15 residues long. Looked up from germline, CDR1 is SGHVS and CDR2 is FQNEAQ. V lost 5 bases, J lost 3 bases, and 8 bases stayed unmatched.

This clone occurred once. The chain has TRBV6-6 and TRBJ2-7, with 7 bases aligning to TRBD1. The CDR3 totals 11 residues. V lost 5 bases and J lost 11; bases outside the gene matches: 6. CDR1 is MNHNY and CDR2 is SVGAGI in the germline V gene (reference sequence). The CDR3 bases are TGTGCCAGCAGTCGTGACAGGGACAAGTACTTC. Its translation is CASSRDRDKYF.

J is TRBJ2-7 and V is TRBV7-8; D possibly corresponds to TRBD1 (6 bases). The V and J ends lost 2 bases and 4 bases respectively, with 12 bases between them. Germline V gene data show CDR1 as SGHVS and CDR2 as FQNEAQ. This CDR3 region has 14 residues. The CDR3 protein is CASSLSRGQYEQYF. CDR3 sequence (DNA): TGTGCCAGCAGCTTAAGCAGGGGCCAATACGAGCAGTACTTC. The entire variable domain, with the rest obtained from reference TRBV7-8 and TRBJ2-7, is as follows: GAGVSQSPRYKVAKRGQDVALRCDPISGHVSLFWYQQALGQGPEFLTYFQNEAQLDKSGLPSDRFFAERPEGSVSTLKIQRTQQEDSAVYLCASSLSRGQYEQYFGPGTRLTVT.

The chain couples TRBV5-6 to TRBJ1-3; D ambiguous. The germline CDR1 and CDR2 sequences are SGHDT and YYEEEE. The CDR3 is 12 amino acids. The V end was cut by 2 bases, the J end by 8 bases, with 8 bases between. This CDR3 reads CASSFGVDTIYF. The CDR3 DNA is TGTGCCAGCAGCTTCGGGGTTGACACCATATATTTT.

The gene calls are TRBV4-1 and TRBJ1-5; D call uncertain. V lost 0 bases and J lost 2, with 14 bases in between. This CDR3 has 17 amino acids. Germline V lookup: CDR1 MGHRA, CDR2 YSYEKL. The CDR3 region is CASSQEREAFGNQPQHF. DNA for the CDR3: TGCGCCAGCAGCCAAGAAAGAGAGGCTTTTGGCAATCAGCCCCAGCATTTT.

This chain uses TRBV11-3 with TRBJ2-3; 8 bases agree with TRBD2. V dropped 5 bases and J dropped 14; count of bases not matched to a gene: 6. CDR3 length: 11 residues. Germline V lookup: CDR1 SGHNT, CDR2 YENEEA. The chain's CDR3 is CASSTGTSTYF. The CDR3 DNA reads TGTGCCAGCAGCACTGGGACTAGTACGTATTTT.

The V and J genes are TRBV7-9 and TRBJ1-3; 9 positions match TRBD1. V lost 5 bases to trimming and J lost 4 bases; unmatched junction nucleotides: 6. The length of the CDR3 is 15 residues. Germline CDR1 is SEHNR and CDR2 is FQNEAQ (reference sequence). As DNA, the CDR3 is TGTGCCAGCAGCCGAGGACAGGGGACGGGAAACACCATATATTTT. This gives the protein CASSRGQGTGNTIYF.

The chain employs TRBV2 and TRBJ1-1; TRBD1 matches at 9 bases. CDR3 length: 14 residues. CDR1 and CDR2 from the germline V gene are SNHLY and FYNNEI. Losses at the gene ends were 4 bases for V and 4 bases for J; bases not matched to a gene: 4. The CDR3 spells CASSVWTGATEAFF. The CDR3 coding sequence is TGTGCCAGCAGTGTATGGACAGGGGCCACTGAAGCTTTCTTT.

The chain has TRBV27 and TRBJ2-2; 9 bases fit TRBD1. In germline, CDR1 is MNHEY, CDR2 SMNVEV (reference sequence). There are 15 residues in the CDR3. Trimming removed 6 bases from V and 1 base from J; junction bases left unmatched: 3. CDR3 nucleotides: TGTGCCAGCAGGTGGACAGGGGTGAACACCGGGGAGCTGTTTTTT. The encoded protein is CASRWTGVNTGELFF.

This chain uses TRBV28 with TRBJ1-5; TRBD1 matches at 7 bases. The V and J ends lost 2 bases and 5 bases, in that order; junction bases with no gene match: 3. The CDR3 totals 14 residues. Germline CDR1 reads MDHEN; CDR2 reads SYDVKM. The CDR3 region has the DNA TGTGCCAGCAGTTTAATCGACAGGGATCAGCCCCAGCATTTT. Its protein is CASSLIDRDQPQHF.

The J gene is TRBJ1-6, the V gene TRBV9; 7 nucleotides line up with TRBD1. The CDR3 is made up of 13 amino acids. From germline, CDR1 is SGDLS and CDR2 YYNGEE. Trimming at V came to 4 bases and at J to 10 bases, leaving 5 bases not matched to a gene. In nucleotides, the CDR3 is TGTGCCAGCAGCAGGGACAGACTCTCACCCCTCCACTTT. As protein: CASSRDRLSPLHF.

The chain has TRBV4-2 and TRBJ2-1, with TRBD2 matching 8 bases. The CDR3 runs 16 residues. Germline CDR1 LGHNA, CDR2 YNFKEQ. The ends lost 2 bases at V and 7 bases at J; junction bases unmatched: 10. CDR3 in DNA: TGTGCCAGCAGCCAACAACCAGCGGGAGTCTTGAATGAGCAGTTCTTC. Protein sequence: CASSQQPAGVLNEQFF.

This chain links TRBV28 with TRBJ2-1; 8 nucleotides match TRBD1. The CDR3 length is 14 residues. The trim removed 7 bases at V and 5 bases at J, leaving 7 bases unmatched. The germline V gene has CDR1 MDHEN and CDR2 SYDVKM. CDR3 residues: CASNLDRADNEQFF. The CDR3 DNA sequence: TGTGCCAGCAACCTGGACAGGGCGGACAATGAGCAGTTCTTC.

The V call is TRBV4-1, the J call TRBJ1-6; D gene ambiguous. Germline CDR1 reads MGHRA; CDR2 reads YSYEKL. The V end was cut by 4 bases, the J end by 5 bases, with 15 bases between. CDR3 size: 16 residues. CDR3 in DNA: TGCGCCAGCAGCCTCGGCTTGAACAGAAATAATTCACCCCTCCACTTT. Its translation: CASSLGLNRNNSPLHF.

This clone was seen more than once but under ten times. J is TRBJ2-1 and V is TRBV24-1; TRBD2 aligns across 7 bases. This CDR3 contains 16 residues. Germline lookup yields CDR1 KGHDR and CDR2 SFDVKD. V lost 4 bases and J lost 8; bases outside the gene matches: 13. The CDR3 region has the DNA TGTGCCACCAGTGACCCCAAGTGGGAGGGCTTAGATGAGCAGTTCTTC. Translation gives CATSDPKWEGLDEQFF.

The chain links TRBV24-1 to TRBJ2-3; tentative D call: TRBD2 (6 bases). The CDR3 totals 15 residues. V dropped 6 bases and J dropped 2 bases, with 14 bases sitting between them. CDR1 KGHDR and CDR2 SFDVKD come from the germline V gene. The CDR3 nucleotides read TGTGCCACCAGTCCTTGGGGGGAGGACACAGATACGCAGTATTTT. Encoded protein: CATSPWGEDTDTQYF.